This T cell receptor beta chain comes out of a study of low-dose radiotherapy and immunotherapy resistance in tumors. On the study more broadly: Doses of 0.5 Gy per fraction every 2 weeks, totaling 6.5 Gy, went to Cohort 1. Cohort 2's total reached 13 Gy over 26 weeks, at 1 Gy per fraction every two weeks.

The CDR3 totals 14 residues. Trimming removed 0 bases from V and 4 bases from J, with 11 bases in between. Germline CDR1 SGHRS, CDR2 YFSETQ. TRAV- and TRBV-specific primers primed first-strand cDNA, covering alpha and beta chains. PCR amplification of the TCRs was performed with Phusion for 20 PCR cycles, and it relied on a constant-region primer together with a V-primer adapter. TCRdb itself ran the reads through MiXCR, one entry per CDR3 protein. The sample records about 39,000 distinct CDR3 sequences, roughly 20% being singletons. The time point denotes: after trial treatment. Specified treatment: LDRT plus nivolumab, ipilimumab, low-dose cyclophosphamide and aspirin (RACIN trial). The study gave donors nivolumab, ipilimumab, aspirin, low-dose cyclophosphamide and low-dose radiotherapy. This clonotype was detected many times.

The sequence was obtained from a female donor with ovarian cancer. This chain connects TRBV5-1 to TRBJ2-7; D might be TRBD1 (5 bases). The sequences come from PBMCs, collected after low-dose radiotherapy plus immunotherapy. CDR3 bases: TGCGCCAGCAGCTTGGGTGGACATACATACGAGCAGTACTTC. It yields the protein CASSLGGHTYEQYF.